Following are 13 T cell receptor beta chains from one sample sequenced in a study of OX40 agonist ivuxolimab in advanced cancers. The data were produced by immunoSEQ multiplex PCR, yet TCRdb's version contains in-frame clones alone and is incomplete. The sample includes some 50,000 clones, about 90% of them seen just once. This specimen consisted of CD4+ or CD8+ T cells sorted from blood, obtained in a trial of the OX40 agonist ivuxolimab. These receptors were taken from an adult with an advanced solid tumor such as melanoma, head and neck, liver or kidney cancer.

The chain has TRBV10-3 and TRBJ1-6; D uncertain. Germline CDR1 is ENHRY and CDR2 is SYGVKD. CDR3 size: 16 residues. Trimming removed 4 bases at V and 0 bases at J, with 10 bases between. The CDR3: CAISAGGSSYNSPLHF. CDR3 DNA sequence: TGTGCCATCAGTGCCGGCGGTAGCTCCTATAATTCACCCCTCCACTTT.

The gene calls are TRBV5-4 and TRBJ2-3, with TRBD1 identical over 8 bases. Per the germline V gene, CDR1 is SGHNT and CDR2 is YYREEE (reference sequence). With V trimmed by 0 bases and J by 1 base, 4 bases remained unmatched. CDR3 size: 16 residues. DNA of the CDR3: TGTGCCAGCAGCTTGGGAGGACAGGGAGGCACAGATACGCAGTATTTT. Translated, it gives CASSLGGQGGTDTQYF.

This clone was counted a few times. The chain combines TRBV9 with TRBJ2-7, with D maybe TRBD2 (7 bases). The CDR3 has 16 residues. The V end lost 4 bases, the J end lost 2 bases, and 19 bases lay between the germline ends. Looked up from germline, CDR1 is SGDLS and CDR2 is YYNGEE. The CDR3 here is CASSPGDTGRPYEQYF. CDR3 bases: TGTGCCAGCAGCCCTGGGGACACCGGGAGGCCCTACGAGCAGTACTTC.

The V call is TRBV4-3, the J call TRBJ2-3; TRBD2 matches 7 bases. Germline CDR1 reads LGHNA; CDR2 reads YSLEER. The CDR3 is 13 residues long. V lost 0 bases and J lost 10; bases outside the gene matches: 4. The CDR3 reads CASSQDPRGAQYF. For the CDR3, the DNA is TGCGCCAGCAGCCAAGACCCCCGGGGGGCGCAGTATTTT.

This clone was recorded once. The chain combines TRBV28 with TRBJ2-2; 9 bases are a match to TRBD1. The V segment lost 6 bases and the J segment 4 bases; nucleotides outside the gene matches: 9. Germline V lookup: CDR1 MDHEN, CDR2 SYDVKM. The CDR3 length is 16 residues. Here the CDR3 reads CASSPGQGRGTGELFF. CDR3 nucleotide sequence: TGTGCCAGCAGCCCGGGACAGGGAAGGGGCACCGGGGAGCTGTTTTTT.

DNA of the CDR3: TGTGCCAGCAGCTTAGTAGATGGCACGAACACCGGGGAGCTGTTTTTT. Protein product: CASSLVDGTNTGELFF. The chain carries TRBV11-2 and TRBJ2-2; D remains unclear. The CDR3 is 16 amino acids. The germline CDR1 and CDR2 sequences are SGHAT and FQNNGV. The ends were cut back, 1 base at V and 0 bases at J, with 9 bases in the middle.

The CDR3 DNA sequence: TGTGCCAGCAGCTTGCAGGGAAGACACGAGCAGTACTTC. Amino acids: CASSLQGRHEQYF. This rearrangement joins TRBV4-2 to TRBJ2-7; D is perhaps TRBD1 (5 bases). The CDR3 spans 13 residues. V lost 5 bases to trimming and J lost 5 bases, with 13 bases between them. In germline, CDR1 is LGHNA, CDR2 YNFKEQ.

The chain recombines TRBV7-8 with TRBJ2-5; D ambiguous. CDR1 is SGHVS, CDR2 FQNEAQ, per germline. With 0 bases removed from V and 1 base from J, the gap between germline ends came to 9 bases. CDR3 length: 15 residues. CDR3 nucleotide sequence: TGTGCCAGCAGCTTAGCCGGGCGGACCCAAGAGACCCAGTACTTC. It yields the protein CASSLAGRTQETQYF.

The chain couples TRBV28 to TRBJ2-2, with D tentatively TRBD1 (6 bases). V lost 11 bases and J 3 bases, leaving 10 bases between the germline ends. This CDR3 is 12 amino acids long. CDR1 and CDR2 from the germline V gene are MDHEN and SYDVKM. The CDR3 here is CAAGADTGELFF. The CDR3 DNA sequence: TGTGCCGCAGGGGCGGACACCGGGGAGCTGTTTTTT.

V usage is TRBV5-6 and J usage is TRBJ2-7, with 7 bases fitting TRBD2. The CDR3 is made up of 15 amino acids. Germline loops: CDR1 SGHDT, CDR2 YYEEEE. V lost 4 bases, J lost 0 bases, and 7 bases stayed unmatched. CDR3 loop: CASSLQRGSSYEQYF. CDR3 nucleotide sequence: TGTGCCAGCAGCCTCCAGCGGGGAAGCTCCTACGAGCAGTACTTC.

The gene calls are TRBV11-2 and TRBJ1-6, with a possible D match to TRBD1 (6 bases). V lost 6 bases to trimming and J lost 9 bases, with 15 bases between them. The CDR3 has 14 amino acids. CDR1 is SGHAT, CDR2 FQNNGV, per germline. CDR3 loop: CASSPQGGGSPLHF. Here the CDR3 DNA reads TGTGCCAGCAGTCCACAGGGAGGGGGTTCACCCCTCCACTTT.

The genes are TRBV2 and TRBJ2-7; 7 positions match TRBD1. In germline, CDR1 is SNHLY, CDR2 FYNNEI. V was pared by 10 bases and J by 0 bases, with 6 bases of the junction left unmatched. This CDR3 spans 13 amino acids. The DNA of the CDR3 is TGTGCCACCACGACAGGGAGCTCCTACGAGCAGTACTTC. Protein: CATTTGSSYEQYF.

In DNA, the CDR3 is TGTGCTAGTGGTTTAGAAACAGGGTTCGCCTACAATGAGCAGTTCTTC. This gives the protein CASGLETGFAYNEQFF. J is TRBJ2-1 and V is TRBV12-5; maybe TRBD1 (6 bases). V was clipped by 3 bases and J by 2 bases, with 14 bases between them. Germline-derived CDR1 and CDR2 are LGHNT and FRNRAP. This CDR3 contains 16 residues.